Here is one TCR beta chain with its context. In its sample, this clonotype was seen many times. Its target antigen remains unknown. It has no much larger one-base neighbor in the sample; base qualities were not kept. These data come from a study of regulatory T cells in long-lasting Graves disease (dated by TCRdb to 2020 to 2022). Notes on the research overall: Antithyroid drugs had been taken for less than 3 months by newly diagnosed Graves' disease patients. Patients with persistent Graves' disease were compared with patients with newly diagnosed Graves' disease using TCR sequencing and RNA sequencing of peripheral blood. A total of roughly 33 samples were covered by TCR sequencing, comprising approximately 13 persistent and 20 newly diagnosed Graves' disease patients. The study was conducted in China and was registered as a clinical trial. The investigation overall reported the following: The study examined only peripheral blood because the primary lesion, thyroid tissue, could not be accessed. Patients with persistent disease shared more public clonotypes (fewer than 3,000) than newly diagnosed patients did (around 1,000). Persistent Graves' disease patients showed lower TCR Shannon entropy and fewer highly expanded clones than newly diagnosed patients, suggesting clonal expansion. Sequencing and analysis were restricted to the TCR beta chain. The authors noted that the small sample size was a limitation that may lower accuracy.

Interpreted using the paper, the time point label stands for: newly diagnosed GD, antithyroid drugs for less than 3 months. RNA was extracted from PBMCs in TRIzol for both TCR sequencing and RNA sequencing. The diagnosis of Graves' disease followed American Thyroid Association guidelines. Recruitment of patients was carried out at an endocrinology department in Xi'an, China. From each patient, approximately 10 milliliters of peripheral blood was collected into an EDTA anticoagulant tube. Ficoll Paque Plus density gradient separation was used to isolate PBMCs, and no further T cell sorting was done. An Agilent 2100 Bioanalyzer and agarose gel were used to check RNA quality, while a NanoDrop 2000 measured RNA concentration. Library prep was done by multiplex PCR. This sample was sequenced with an Illumina HiSeq 4000. CDR3 regions were amplified by Arm-PCR with iRepertoire HTBI primers to construct TCR beta libraries. Gel purification was performed on PCR products prior to sequencing. The study's own analysis went as follows. Gene usage analysis of CDR3 amino acid clonotypes relied on the roughly 58 TRBV and about 15 TRBJ segments identified across samples. COPE and FqMerger were used to merge filtered high-quality paired reads into contigs. BLAST was used to align contigs to IMGT TRBV, TRBD and TRBJ reference genes, with CDR3 defined following IMGT. Clonotypes above 0.1% frequency were classified as highly expanded clones. Shannon entropy was used to measure repertoire diversity, and the Gini coefficient was used to measure V-J evenness. A clonotype was considered public if more than one individual shared it. The public reads were run again by TCRdb, first through fastp at Q25 and then through MiXCR, and only productive beta chains were kept. CDR3 protein duplicates are merged, each entry listing the most common genes and DNA. TCRdb's processing, not the authors' own work, is the source of the V and J calls. This sample lists a few hundred thousand distinct CDR3 sequences; approximately 16% were detected once. The ten largest account for approximately 7.8% of the sample.

This sample was also put to use in a study of T cells in Graves' hyperthyroidism and ophthalmopathy. As described in the second report: Stable Graves' hyperthyroidism was defined as the absence of progression to ophthalmopathy over 18 months of follow-up. The hyperthyroidism patients were between 18 and 65 years old and newly diagnosed, with a disease duration of less than 2 months. Patients with uncontrolled infections, other autoimmune diseases, pregnancy or lactation were excluded. Diagnoses relied on clinical symptoms, serum thyroxine and TRAb, thyroid ultrasound and orbital computed tomography. For the first round of RT-PCR on the TCR CDR3, the HTBI primer set was used together with the Qiagen OneStep RT-PCR kit. Most expanded thyroid clonotypes (frequency above 0.001) were also detected in blood, suggesting blood repertoires may reflect thyroid immune responses. A 13 V-J signature model separated ophthalmopathy from stable hyperthyroidism, with around 88% sensitivity and 81.08% specificity in cross-validation and 80%/75% in testing. During validation, the model predicted progression to ophthalmopathy a median of approximately six months ahead of onset, with approximately 71% sensitivity and almost 75% specificity. To identify TCR V-J signatures that set the groups apart, the researchers used a discovery cohort of 100 patients, made up of roughly 40 with Graves' ophthalmopathy and some 55 with stable Graves' hyperthyroidism. Prospective prediction of ophthalmopathy was tested in an independent validation cohort consisting of 18 hyperthyroidism patients and 17 patients who later progressed to ophthalmopathy. The 75 to 100 discovery patients were randomly divided into training and test sets at a 7:3 ratio. Thyroid tissue and blood T-cell repertoires from roughly 6 Graves' hyperthyroidism patients were also compared in the study. After sampling, hyperthyroidism patients received methimazole starting at 30 mg daily, and ophthalmopathy patients received high-dose intravenous methylprednisolone. Libraries were constructed in a second round of multiplex PCR, after which size selection and purification were carried out. Libraries were sequenced paired-end with 100 bp reads on an Illumina HiSeq2000. SOAPnuke was used to process the raw data, removing reads that contained adapters or uncalled bases, had a mean Phred below 15, or lacked an exact match to the constant primer or identifier. COPE v1.2.5 was used to merge the high-quality paired reads, and each unique nucleotide sequence was defined as a clonotype. MiTCR v1.1 was used to align clonotypes to the IMGT TRBV, TRBD and TRBJ reference segments. Analysis was restricted to V-J combinations with a frequency above 0.0001, which covered 99.2% of repertoires. The TCS score was defined as F50 (clonal expansion) divided by E x V (chaos), with BLOSUM62-based TCRdist calculated between CDR3 peptides within each V-J. Welch's t-statistics and random forest reduced fewer than 600 V-J features to roughly 13, which were used in a naive Bayes classifier (R e1071). No statistical method was used to set the sample size in advance, and investigators knew the group allocation. The paper reports TCR Vbeta CDR3 sequencing of roughly 140 peripheral blood samples: some 44 ophthalmopathy, 70 to 85 hyperthyroidism and around 17 progressor patients.

This sequence was found in a woman in her forties with Graves disease. Donor details come from another sample of the same person, matched by shared clones. Sample: peripheral blood mononuclear cells (PBMCs), taken at new diagnosis, from a patient treated with antithyroid drugs.

The nucleotides are TGTGCCTGGAAGGACAAGGCGGCGTCCGGGGAGCTGTTTTTT. Its amino acids are CAWKDKAASGELFF. The chain uses TRBV30 and TRBJ2-2; a weak D assignment points to TRBD1 (5 bases agree). Inclusive of the bounding cysteine and phenylalanine, the CDR3 is 14 residues long. Only the CDR3 DNA is retained, 42 bases long and in frame from the first base. CDR1 and CDR2, looked up from the germline V gene (reference sequence), are GTSNPN and SVGIG. V is shortened by 4 bases, J by 6 bases, and the region joining them spans 15 bases. The reference TRBV30 and TRBJ2-2 proteins fill in what lies around the CDR3, so the full variable domain reads SQTIHQWPATLVQPVGSPLSLECTVEGTSNPNLYWYRQAAGRGLQLLFYSVGIGQISSEVPQNLSASRPQDRQFILSSKKLLLSDSGFYLCAWKDKAASGELFFGEGSRLTVL.